The sequence of this T cell receptor beta chain was determined in a study of T cells in Graves' hyperthyroidism and ophthalmopathy. Many counts were recorded for this clonotype. What it binds is not known. The CDR3 length is 15 residues. CDR1 is SGHKS and CDR2 is YYEKEE in the germline V gene (reference sequence). V dropped 4 bases and J dropped 6 bases, with 14 bases sitting between them. Study-level findings and limits: Onset of ophthalmopathy came a median about 6.5 months after the model predicted it.

Amplification yielded TCR beta CDR3 regions, with RNA transcripts as the source. When the TCR CDR3 underwent first-round RT-PCR, the HTBI primer set was used. TCRdb re-analysed the multiplex PCR reads in MiXCR, keeping a single row per CDR3 protein. The sample yields a few hundred thousand distinct CDR3 sequences, 46% seen once. Used for diagnoses were clinical symptoms, serum thyroxine and TRAb, thyroid ultrasound and orbital computed tomography. The TCR originated in a woman between 18 and 29 years old with Graves' hyperthyroidism. Material: peripheral blood or thyroid tissue (not recorded which). This chain joins TRBV5-5 and TRBJ1-6; D call uncertain. Here the CDR3 DNA reads TGTGCCAGCAGCCCTTCGACCGATACTAATTCACCCCTCCACTTT. Translating it yields CASSPSTDTNSPLHF.